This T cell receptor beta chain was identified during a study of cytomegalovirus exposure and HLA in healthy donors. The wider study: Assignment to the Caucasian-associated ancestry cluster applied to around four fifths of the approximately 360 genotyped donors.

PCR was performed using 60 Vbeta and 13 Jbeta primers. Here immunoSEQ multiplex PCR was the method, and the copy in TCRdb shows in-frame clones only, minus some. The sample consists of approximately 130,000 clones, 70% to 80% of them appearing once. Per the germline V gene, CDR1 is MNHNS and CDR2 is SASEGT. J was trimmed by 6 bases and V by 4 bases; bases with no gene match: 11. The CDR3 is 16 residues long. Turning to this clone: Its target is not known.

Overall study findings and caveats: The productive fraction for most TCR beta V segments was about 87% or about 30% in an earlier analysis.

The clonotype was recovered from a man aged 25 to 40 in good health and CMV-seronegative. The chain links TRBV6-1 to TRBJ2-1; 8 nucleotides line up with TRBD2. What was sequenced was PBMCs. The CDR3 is CASSVPGLAGFNEQFF. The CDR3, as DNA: TGTGCCAGCAGTGTCCCTGGATTAGCGGGGTTCAATGAGCAGTTCTTC.